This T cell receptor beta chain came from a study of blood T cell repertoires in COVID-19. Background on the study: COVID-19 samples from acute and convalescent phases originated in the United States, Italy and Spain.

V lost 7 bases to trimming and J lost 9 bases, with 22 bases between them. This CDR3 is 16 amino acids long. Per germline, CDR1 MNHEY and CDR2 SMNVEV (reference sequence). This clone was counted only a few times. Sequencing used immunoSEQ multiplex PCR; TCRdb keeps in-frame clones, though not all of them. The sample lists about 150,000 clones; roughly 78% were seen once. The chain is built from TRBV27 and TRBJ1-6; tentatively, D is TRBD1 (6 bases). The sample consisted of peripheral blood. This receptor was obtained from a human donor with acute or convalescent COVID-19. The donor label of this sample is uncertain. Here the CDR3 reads CASKGRGMGVGSPLHF. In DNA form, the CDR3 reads TGTGCCAGCAAGGGAAGGGGGATGGGGGTTGGTTCACCCCTCCACTTT.